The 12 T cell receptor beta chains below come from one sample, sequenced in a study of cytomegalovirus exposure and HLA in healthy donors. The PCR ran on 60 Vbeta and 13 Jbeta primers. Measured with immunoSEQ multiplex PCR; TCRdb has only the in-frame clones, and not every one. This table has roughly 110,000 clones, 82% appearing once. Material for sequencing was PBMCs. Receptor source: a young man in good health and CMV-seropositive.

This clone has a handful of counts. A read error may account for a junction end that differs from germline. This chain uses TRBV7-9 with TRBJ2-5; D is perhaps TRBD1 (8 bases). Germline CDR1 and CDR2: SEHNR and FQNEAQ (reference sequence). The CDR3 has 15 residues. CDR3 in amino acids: CSSSRDRGGQETQYF. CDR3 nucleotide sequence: TGTTCCAGCAGCCGTGACAGGGGAGGGCAAGAGACCCAGTACTTC.

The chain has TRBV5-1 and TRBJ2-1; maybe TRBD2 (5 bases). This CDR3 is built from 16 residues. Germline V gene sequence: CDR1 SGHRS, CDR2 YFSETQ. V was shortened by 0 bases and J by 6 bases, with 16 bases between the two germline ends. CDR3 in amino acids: CASSLAVSGIRNEQFF. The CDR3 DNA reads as TGCGCCAGCAGCTTGGCCGTGTCGGGGATTCGCAATGAGCAGTTCTTC.

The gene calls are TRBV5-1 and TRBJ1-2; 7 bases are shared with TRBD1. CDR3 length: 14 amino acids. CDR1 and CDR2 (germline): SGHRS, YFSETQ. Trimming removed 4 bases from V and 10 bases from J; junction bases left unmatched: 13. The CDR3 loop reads CASSPRGQDFDYTF. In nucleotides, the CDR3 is TGCGCCAGCAGCCCCCGAGGACAGGATTTTGACTACACCTTC.

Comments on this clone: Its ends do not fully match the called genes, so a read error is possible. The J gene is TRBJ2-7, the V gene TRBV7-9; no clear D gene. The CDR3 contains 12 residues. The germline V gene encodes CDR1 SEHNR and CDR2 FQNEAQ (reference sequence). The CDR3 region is CSSSLAYDEQYF. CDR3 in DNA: TGTTCCAGCAGCTTAGCCTACGACGAGCAGTACTTC. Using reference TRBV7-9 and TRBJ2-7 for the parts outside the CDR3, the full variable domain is DTGVSQNPRHKITKRGQNVTFRCDPISEHNRLYWYRQTLGQGPEFLTYFQNEAQLEKSRLLSDRFSAERPKGSFSTLEIQRTEQGDSAMYLCSSSLAYDEQYFGPGTRLTVT.

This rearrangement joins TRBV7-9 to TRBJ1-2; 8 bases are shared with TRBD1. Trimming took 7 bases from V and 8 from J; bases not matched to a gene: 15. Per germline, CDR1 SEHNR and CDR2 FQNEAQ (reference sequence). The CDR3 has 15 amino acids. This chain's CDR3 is CASTTGGLRVTGYTF. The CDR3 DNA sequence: TGTGCCAGCACCACAGGGGGGCTGCGAGTGACCGGCTACACCTTC.

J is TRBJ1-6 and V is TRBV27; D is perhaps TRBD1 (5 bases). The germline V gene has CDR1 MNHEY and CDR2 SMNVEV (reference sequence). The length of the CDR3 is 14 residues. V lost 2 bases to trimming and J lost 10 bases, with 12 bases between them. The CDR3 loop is CASSLRGLGSPLHF. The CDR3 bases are TGTGCCAGCAGTTTAAGGGGCCTGGGGTCACCCCTCCACTTT.

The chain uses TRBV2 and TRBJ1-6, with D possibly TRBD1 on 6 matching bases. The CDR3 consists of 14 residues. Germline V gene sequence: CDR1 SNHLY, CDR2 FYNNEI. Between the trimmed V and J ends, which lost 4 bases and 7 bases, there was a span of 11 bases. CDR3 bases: TGTGCCAGCAGTGCCGACAGGTGGAATTCACCCCTCCACTTT. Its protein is CASSADRWNSPLHF.

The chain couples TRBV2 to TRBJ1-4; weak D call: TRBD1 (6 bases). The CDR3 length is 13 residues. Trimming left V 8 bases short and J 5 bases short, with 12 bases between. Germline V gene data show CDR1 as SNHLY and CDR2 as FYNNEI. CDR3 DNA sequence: TGTGCCAGCCGACAGGAAAGGAATGAAAAACTGTTTTTT. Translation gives CASRQERNEKLFF.

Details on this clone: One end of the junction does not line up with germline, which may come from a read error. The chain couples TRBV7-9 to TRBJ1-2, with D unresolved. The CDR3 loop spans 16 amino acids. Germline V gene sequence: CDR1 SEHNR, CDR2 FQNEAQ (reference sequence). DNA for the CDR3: TGTTCCAGCAGCTTAAACTCCTTCGGCTCAGGCGATGGCTACACCTTC. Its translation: CSSSLNSFGSGDGYTF.

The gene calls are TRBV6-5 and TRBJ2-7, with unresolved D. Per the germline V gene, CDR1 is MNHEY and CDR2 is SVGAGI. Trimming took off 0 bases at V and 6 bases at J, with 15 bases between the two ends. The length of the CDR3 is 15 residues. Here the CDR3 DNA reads TGTGCCAGCAGTTACTCTGGCGGTTCCCTTCTCGAGCAGTACTTC. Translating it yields CASSYSGGSLLEQYF.

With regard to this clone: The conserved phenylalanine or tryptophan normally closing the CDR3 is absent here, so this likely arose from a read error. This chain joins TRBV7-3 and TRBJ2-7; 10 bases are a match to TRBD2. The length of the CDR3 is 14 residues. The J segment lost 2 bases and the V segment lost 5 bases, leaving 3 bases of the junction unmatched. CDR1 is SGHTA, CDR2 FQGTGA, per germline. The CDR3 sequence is CASSRTSGTYEQYC. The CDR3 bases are TGTGCCAGCAGCCGGACTAGCGGAACCTACGAGCAGTACTGC.

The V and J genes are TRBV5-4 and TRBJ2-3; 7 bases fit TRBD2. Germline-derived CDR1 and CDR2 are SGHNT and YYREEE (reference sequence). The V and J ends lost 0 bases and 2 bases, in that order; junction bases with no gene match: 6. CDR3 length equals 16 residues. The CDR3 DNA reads TGTGCCAGCAGCTTGGCCATCAGCGGGGACACAGATACGCAGTATTTT. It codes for CASSLAISGDTDTQYF.